These 14 T cell receptor beta chains came from one sample sequenced in a study of CXCR3-negative and CXCR3-positive naive CD8 T cells. Libraries of TRB cDNA were made by 5' RACE and carried UMIs. TCRdb reanalyzed the 5' RACE reads and collapses them to one entry per CDR3 protein, without DNA. The repertoire table contains 45,000 or so distinct CDR3 sequences. Sequencing input: memory CD8+ T cells from blood. The source is a human donor in good health. Some clones in this sample may be carry-over from other donors' samples.

The chain combines TRBV9 with TRBJ2-1. The CDR3 has 13 amino acids. Germline CDR1 reads SGDLS; CDR2 reads YYNGEE. The CDR3 loop is CASNLVEKNEQFF.

This rearrangement joins TRBV28 to TRBJ2-3; the TCRdb D gene call, TRBD1, has no DNA to confirm it. CDR1 and CDR2 (germline): MDHEN, SYDVKM. The CDR3 runs 13 residues. The CDR3 is CASSLGASNTQYF.

The gene calls are TRBV15 and TRBJ2-3; the TRBD1 assignment by TCRdb is unverifiable without DNA. Germline CDR1 reads LNHNV; CDR2 reads YYDKDF (reference sequence). The length of the CDR3 is 15 residues. This CDR3 reads CATSKARGSTDTQYF.

V is TRBV29-1 and J is TRBJ2-5; the TCRdb D gene call, TRBD1, has no DNA to confirm it. The CDR3 spans 15 residues. Germline CDR1 SQVTM, CDR2 ANQGSEA. CDR3 sequence reads: CSVALRDGYQETQYF.

The chain joins TRBV19 to TRBJ2-7. Germline CDR1 and CDR2: LNHDA and SQIVND (reference sequence). The CDR3 consists of 13 residues. Here the CDR3 reads CASSITDSYEQYF.

The chain combines TRBV7-9 with TRBJ2-7; TCRdb selects TRBD1, and the lack of DNA leaves this call unchecked. CDR3 length equals 13 residues. Germline assignment: CDR1 SEHNR and CDR2 FQNEAQ (reference sequence). The CDR3 here is CAGSWLGAYEQYF.

The CDR3 protein is CASSTLRNQPQHF. This chain connects TRBV10-1 to TRBJ1-5. This CDR3 is built from 13 residues. Germline-derived CDR1 and CDR2 are WNHNN and SYGVQD (reference sequence).

This sequence joins TRBV6-1 and TRBJ1-5; checking the TCRdb D call of TRBD1 is not possible without DNA. The germline gives CDR1 MNHNS, CDR2 SASEGT. The CDR3 is 14 residues long. The chain's CDR3 is CASSRDSLNQPQHF.

Considering frequency, this clonotype is medium-sized. V is TRBV12-3 or TRBV12-4 and J is TRBJ1-6; TCRdb returns TRBD1, unconfirmable since there is no DNA. The CDR3 is 12 residues long. The CDR3 loop reads CASSPGTLPLHF.

This chain joins TRBV12-3 or TRBV12-4 and TRBJ1-1. The CDR3 is made up of 14 amino acids. CDR3 region: CASSLSRVNTEAFF.

V usage is TRBV3-1 and J usage is TRBJ2-3; lacking DNA, the TRBD2 call made by TCRdb goes unchecked. This CDR3 spans 17 amino acids. Germline lookup yields CDR1 LGHDT and CDR2 YNNKEL (reference sequence). This CDR3 is CASSQDEGLAVLDTQYF.

V is TRBV12-3 or TRBV12-4 and J is TRBJ2-7. The CDR3 is 13 residues long. The CDR3 region is CASSLALRYEQNF.

The chain couples TRBV12-3 or TRBV12-4 to TRBJ1-2; TCRdb's D call, TRBD1, is unchecked because there is no DNA. This CDR3 is 12 amino acids long. The CDR3 loop is CASSIGQGGYTF.

The chain combines TRBV15 with TRBJ1-1; TCRdb designates TRBD1, a call that cannot be tested without DNA. The CDR3 has 13 amino acids. CDR1 and CDR2 from the germline V gene are LNHNV and YYDKDF (reference sequence). This chain's CDR3 is CATRPEGVPEAFF.